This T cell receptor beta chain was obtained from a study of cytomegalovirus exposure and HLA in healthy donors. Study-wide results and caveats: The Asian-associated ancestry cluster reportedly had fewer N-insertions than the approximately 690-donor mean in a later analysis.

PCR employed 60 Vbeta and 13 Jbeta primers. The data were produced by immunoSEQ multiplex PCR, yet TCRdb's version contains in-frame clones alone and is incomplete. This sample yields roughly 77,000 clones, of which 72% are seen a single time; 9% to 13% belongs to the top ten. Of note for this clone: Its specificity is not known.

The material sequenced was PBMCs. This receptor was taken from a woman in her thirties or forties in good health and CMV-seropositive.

CDR3 amino acids: CASNKQGGHEQFF. CDR3 nucleotides: TGTGCCAGTAACAAACAGGGAGGGCATGAGCAGTTCTTC. The chain is built from TRBV19 and TRBJ2-1; D perhaps matches TRBD2 (7 bases). V lost 7 bases to trimming and J lost 8 bases, with 15 bases between them. Germline V CDR1 and CDR2: LNHDA, SQIVND (reference sequence). This CDR3 has 13 amino acids.